These 12 T cell receptor beta chains were sequenced from one sample in a study of CD8+CD57+ T cells in acquired aplastic anemia. TCR beta VDJ and CDR3 were profiled, and genomic DNA was the template. TCRdb called the reads again in MiXCR, with one record for every CDR3 protein. The table has 35,000 to 45,000 distinct CDR3 sequences, about 77% seen once. The sequenced material came from sorted CD4+, CD8+, or CD8+CD57+ T cells (not recorded which) from PBMCs. These receptors were taken from a human donor in good health, serving as a control.

The chain carries TRBV10-3 and TRBJ1-5, with TRBD1 as a possible D gene (5 bases). Germline lookup yields CDR1 ENHRY and CDR2 SYGVKD. The CDR3 runs 16 residues. Trimming shortened V by 5 bases and J by 2 bases, and 16 bases separated the two germline ends. The CDR3 loop reads CAISSQDTDGNQPQHF. In DNA, the CDR3 is TGTGCCATCAGTTCACAGGACACGGATGGCAATCAGCCCCAGCATTTT.

This rearrangement joins TRBV5-5 to TRBJ2-7, with TRBD2 matching over 8 bases. V dropped 4 bases and J dropped 2; count of bases not matched to a gene: 5. Germline V lookup: CDR1 SGHKS, CDR2 YYEKEE (reference sequence). The CDR3 consists of 14 residues. The CDR3 DNA reads TGTGCCAGCAGCCGCGGGGGGCTGACCTACGAGCAGTACTTC. It yields the protein CASSRGGLTYEQYF.

The rearrangement joins TRBV11-2 to TRBJ2-1, with 10 bases aligning to TRBD2. V shed 5 bases, J shed 9 bases, and the junction held 10 bases outside the gene matches. The length of the CDR3 is 15 residues. Looked up from germline, CDR1 is SGHAT and CDR2 is FQNNGV. The CDR3 DNA sequence: TGTGCCAGCAGCCCCGGGGCTAGCGGGAGTGGTGAGCAGTTCTTC. Encoded protein: CASSPGASGSGEQFF.

The V gene is TRBV10-3, the J gene TRBJ2-7, with D unresolved. Germline CDR1 is ENHRY and CDR2 is SYGVKD. The CDR3 extends over 15 amino acids. V was trimmed by 3 bases and J by 0 bases, leaving 12 bases between them. CDR3 in amino acids: CAISDPGRTSYEQYF. CDR3 sequence (DNA): TGTGCCATCAGTGACCCCGGCAGGACCTCCTACGAGCAGTACTTC.

J is TRBJ1-6 and V is TRBV20-1, with D perhaps TRBD1 (6 bases). The ends were cut back, 3 bases at V and 4 bases at J, with 7 bases in the middle. Germline V CDR1 and CDR2: DFQATT, SNEGSKA (reference sequence). The CDR3 covers 13 residues. CDR3 amino acids: CSARDSYNSPLHF. The CDR3 coding sequence is TGCAGTGCTAGGGACAGTTATAATTCACCCCTCCACTTT.

V and J are TRBV28 and TRBJ2-1, with TRBD2 identical over 12 bases. Germline CDR1 MDHEN, CDR2 SYDVKM. The CDR3 totals 16 residues. J gave up 9 bases and V 6 bases, and 12 bases lay outside the gene matches. The CDR3 DNA reads TGTGCCAGCAGCATAGAGCCTAGCGGGAGGGCCGGTGAGCAGTTCTTC. This translates into CASSIEPSGRAGEQFF.

V gene TRBV7-8 combines with J gene TRBJ2-7, with a tentative D call TRBD2 (5 bases). This CDR3 has 14 residues. V was pared by 7 bases and J by 1 base, with 14 bases between. CDR1 and CDR2 from the germline V gene are SGHVS and FQNEAQ. The CDR3 DNA reads TGTGCCAGCACATCCGGCAGGACTTCCTACGAGCAGTACTTC. Its protein is CASTSGRTSYEQYF.

The V and J genes are TRBV20-1 and TRBJ2-7; weak D call: TRBD1 (5 bases). Germline V gives CDR1 DFQATT, CDR2 SNEGSKA (reference sequence). This CDR3 is built from 11 residues. The V end was cut by 3 bases, the J end by 2 bases, with 5 bases between. The CDR3 DNA is TGCAGTGCTAGGGACACCTACGAGCAGTACTTC. It yields the protein CSARDTYEQYF.

The CDR3 DNA reads TGTGCCAGCAGCAAACAGACAGTCTATAATTCACCCCTCCACTTT. Protein sequence: CASSKQTVYNSPLHF. The V call is TRBV7-8, the J call TRBJ1-6; tentative D call: TRBD1 (5 bases). There are 15 residues in the CDR3. The V end lost 5 bases, the J end lost 3 bases, and 11 bases lay between the germline ends. Per the germline V gene, CDR1 is SGHVS and CDR2 is FQNEAQ. Looking up the rest from reference TRBV7-8 and TRBJ1-6 gives the full variable domain: GAGVSQSPRYKVAKRGQDVALRCDPISGHVSLFWYQQALGQGPEFLTYFQNEAQLDKSGLPSDRFFAERPEGSVSTLKIQRTQQEDSAVYLCASSKQTVYNSPLHFGNGTRLTVT.

The rearrangement joins TRBV29-1 to TRBJ2-3, with 7 bases that match TRBD1. The CDR3 spans 19 residues. Germline V gene sequence: CDR1 SQVTM, CDR2 ANQGSEA. V gave up 2 bases and J gave up 2 bases; unmatched junction bases: 19. Here the CDR3 DNA reads TGCAGCGTTGAATCACCGGGACAGACTCTTACACTTCCCACAGATACGCAGTATTTT. Translation: CSVESPGQTLTLPTDTQYF.

This chain joins TRBV25-1 and TRBJ1-6; TRBD1 is a possible D gene (5 bases). This CDR3 has 14 amino acids. Trimming shortened V by 3 bases and J by 13 bases, and 16 bases separated the two germline ends. The germline gives CDR1 MGHDK, CDR2 SYGVNS. CDR3 protein: CASSDPGPRQPLHF. The CDR3 nucleotides read TGTGCCAGCAGTGACCCGGGGCCGCGCCAGCCCCTCCACTTT.

The V gene is TRBV10-3, the J gene TRBJ2-5; D assignment may be TRBD1 or TRBD2 (6 bases each). CDR1 and CDR2 from the germline V gene are ENHRY and SYGVKD. V gave up 3 bases and J gave up 5 bases, with 19 bases separating them. The CDR3 extends over 16 amino acids. The CDR3 spells CAISEAMPGALETQYF. CDR3 nucleotide sequence: TGTGCCATCAGTGAAGCTATGCCGGGGGCGCTGGAGACCCAGTACTTC.